A single T cell receptor beta chain is shown here with its context. Antigen specificity is unknown. This sample stems from a study of shared clonotypes between healthy human individuals. Points from the study as a whole: Shared across a handful of donors were roughly 5% of the naive CD4 clonotypes.

Sequenced by immunoSEQ multiplex PCR; TCRdb stores in-frame clones only, minus some. The sample lists about 1.1 million clones; approximately 75% were seen once. Germline V gene sequence: CDR1 SGDLS, CDR2 YYNGEE. The CDR3 sequence is 16 residues long. V was trimmed by 3 bases and J by 0 bases, leaving 13 bases between them. J is TRBJ1-3 and V is TRBV9; no reliable D call. Sequencing used memory CD4+ T cells from PBMCs. The subset: CD45RA-negative fraction. This TCR was sampled from a man aged 18-30 years in good health. Some clones in this sample may be carry-over from other donors' samples. DNA for the CDR3: TGTGCCAGCAGCGCTGACCCGTACAGCTCTGGAAACACCATATATTTT. Translation: CASSADPYSSGNTIYF.